The 13 T cell receptor beta chains presented below share a single source sample, sequenced in a study of blood T cell repertoires in COVID-19. Sequencing used immunoSEQ multiplex PCR; TCRdb keeps in-frame clones, though not all of them. This sample has about 330,000 clones, with approximately 87% found just once. Sequencing was carried out using PBMCs or T cells enriched from blood (not recorded which). These receptors originate from a woman between 25 and 40 years old who had recovered from COVID-19.

The rearrangement uses TRBV18 and TRBJ1-5, with D perhaps matching TRBD1 (5 bases). This CDR3 region has 15 residues. The germline V gene has CDR1 KGHSH and CDR2 LQKENI. V was cut by 2 bases and J by 5 bases, with 13 bases left in between. Here the CDR3 reads CASSPNPGNDQPQHF. The CDR3 coding sequence is TGTGCCAGCTCACCAAATCCAGGGAACGATCAGCCCCAGCATTTT.

The J gene is TRBJ1-2, the V gene TRBV5-4; D remains ambiguous. CDR3 length: 13 amino acids. The V end was cut by 3 bases, the J end by 2 bases, with 8 bases between. The germline V gene encodes CDR1 SGHNT and CDR2 YYREEE (reference sequence). Here the CDR3 reads CASSSGRNYGYTF. The DNA for the CDR3 is TGTGCCAGCAGCTCGGGAAGAAACTATGGCTACACCTTC.

The chain has TRBV28 and TRBJ1-2; 12 bases are shared with TRBD1. Germline V gene sequence: CDR1 MDHEN, CDR2 SYDVKM. V was pared by 6 bases and J by 7 bases, with 9 bases of the junction left unmatched. CDR3 length: 15 residues. The CDR3 nucleotides are TGTGCCAGCAGGATGCCGGGACAGGGGGCGCGTGGCTACACCTTC. Protein product: CASRMPGQGARGYTF.

J is TRBJ1-1 and V is TRBV7-9, with a weak D call TRBD1 (6 bases). Deletions cut 5 bases from V and 8 bases from J, with 15 bases between. CDR1 and CDR2 from the germline V gene are SEHNR and FQNEAQ (reference sequence). There are 13 residues in the CDR3. The CDR3: CASSMGARGEAFF. The CDR3 DNA reads as TGTGCCAGCAGCATGGGGGCCAGAGGGGAAGCTTTCTTT.

This sequence joins TRBV6-2 or TRBV6-3 and TRBJ2-7, with 7 bases fitting TRBD1. The germline gives CDR1 MNHEY, CDR2 SVGEGT. The CDR3 is 12 amino acids. After removal of 1 base from V and 7 bases from J, the junction contained 1 base not matched to a gene. The CDR3 is CASSYLDREQYF. CDR3 nucleotides: TGTGCCAGCAGTTACTTGGACAGGGAGCAGTACTTC.

This chain connects TRBV7-6 to TRBJ1-1; TRBD1 matches 9 bases. V shed 6 bases, J shed 1 base, and the junction held 9 bases outside the gene matches. CDR1 and CDR2 (germline): SGHVS, FNYEAQ. CDR3 size: 16 residues. The CDR3 DNA reads TGTGCCAGCAGTCTACAGGGGGCCGGAACGAACACTGAAGCTTTCTTT. This codes for CASSLQGAGTNTEAFF.

V is TRBV28 and J is TRBJ1-6; D gene ambiguous. V was cut by 5 bases and J by 14 bases, with 22 bases left in between. CDR1 is MDHEN, CDR2 SYDVKM, per germline. The CDR3 has 15 amino acids. Written as DNA, the CDR3 is TGTGCCAGCAGTCCCGGAGGTAGCTCAGCCGGATCCCTCCACTTT. Translation gives CASSPGGSSAGSLHF.

The count of this clone is one. The J gene is TRBJ2-1, the V gene TRBV5-1, with no clear D. The CDR3 sequence is 14 residues long. The V end lost 0 bases, the J end lost 4 bases, and 8 bases lay between the germline ends. Germline assignment: CDR1 SGHRS and CDR2 YFSETQ. The CDR3 here is CASSLGQLYNEQFF. CDR3 coding DNA: TGCGCCAGCAGCTTGGGCCAACTTTACAATGAGCAGTTCTTC.

This rearrangement joins TRBV19 to TRBJ1-5; possibly TRBD1 for D (5 bases). Germline CDR1 reads LNHDA; CDR2 reads SQIVND (reference sequence). V lost 1 base and J lost 6, with 10 bases in between. This CDR3 has 14 residues. This CDR3 reads CASSIGRRAQPQHF. DNA of the CDR3: TGTGCCAGTAGTATAGGGCGCAGGGCTCAGCCCCAGCATTTT. Filled out from reference TRBV19 and TRBJ1-5, the complete variable domain reads DGGITQSPKYLFRKEGQNVTLSCEQNLNHDAMYWYRQDPGQGLRLIYYSQIVNDFQKGDIAEGYSVSREKKESFPLTVTSAQKNPTAFYLCASSIGRRAQPQHFGDGTRLSIL.

CDR3 loop: CASSPGQGANSPLHF. CDR3 DNA: TGTGCCAGCTCACCAGGGCAGGGGGCCAATTCACCCCTCCACTTT. The chain links TRBV18 to TRBJ1-6, with 8 bases fitting TRBD1. The V segment lost 2 bases and the J segment 7 bases; nucleotides outside the gene matches: 4. The germline V gene has CDR1 KGHSH and CDR2 LQKENI. This CDR3 has 15 amino acids.

A few counts support this clone. J is TRBJ1-2 and V is TRBV5-1; a possible D gene is TRBD1 (5 bases). This CDR3 contains 12 residues. Looked up from germline, CDR1 is SGHRS and CDR2 is YFSETQ. Between the trimmed V and J ends, which lost 4 bases and 7 bases, there was a span of 11 bases. The CDR3 nucleotides are TGCGCCAGCAGCCCCCTCCAGGGTGGCTACACCTTC. Translating gives CASSPLQGGYTF.

The chain carries TRBV5-4 and TRBJ1-4; 7 bases map to TRBD1. Germline V gives CDR1 SGHNT, CDR2 YYREEE (reference sequence). With V trimmed by 0 bases and J by 3 bases, 5 bases remained unmatched. This CDR3 region has 16 residues. Here the CDR3 DNA reads TGTGCCAGCAGCTTGGGAGGGGGCGCCGCTAATGAAAAACTGTTTTTT. It yields the protein CASSLGGGAANEKLFF.

The V gene is TRBV12-3 or TRBV12-4, the J gene TRBJ1-3; perhaps TRBD1 as D (5 bases). The CDR3 length is 13 residues. Trimming stripped 6 bases from V and 4 bases from J, with 10 bases between. The CDR3 nucleotides are TGTGCCAGCAGACAGGTTCTAGGAAACACCATATATTTT. The encoded protein is CASRQVLGNTIYF.